Only a few counts were recorded for the clone carrying this TCR beta chain. This entry is derived from a study of beta chain features in type 1 diabetes. One heparinised draw, averaging around 120 mL, was taken per donor. As every portion of the isolated RNA was reverse transcribed, the sequencing read expressed TCRB transcripts. The table came from immunoSEQ multiplex PCR; TCRdb's copy has only in-frame clones and leaves some out. The sample holds over 100,000 clones, about 40% seen once. The CDR3 extends over 14 amino acids. V was clipped by 0 bases and J by 4 bases; unmatched bases: 0. The germline CDR1 and CDR2 sequences are SGHRS and YFSETQ.

Sequenced input: stem cell memory CD4+ T cells from blood. This receptor was identified in a woman between 18 and 29 years old in good health. The chain couples TRBV5-1 to TRBJ2-3, with TRBD1 matching over 9 bases. The CDR3 sequence: CASSLGQGADTQYF. The CDR3, as DNA: TGCGCCAGCAGCTTGGGACAGGGGGCAGATACGCAGTATTTT.